A selection of T cell receptor beta chains follows, all from one sample in a study of identical twins. TCRdb re-derived calls from the 5' RACE reads in MiXCR, one entry per CDR3 protein. Among about 890,000 distinct CDR3 sequences, about 12% were seen once, and the ten largest hold 1.5% to 2%. Another study also made use of these data, one on yellow fever vaccine responses in identical twins.

Input material: PBMCs. The source of these receptors is a young woman in good health. CDR3s leave out the opening cysteine and the closing phenylalanine or tryptophan. The order of the fields is V gene, CDR3 protein.

>TRBV12-3/TRBV12-4
ASSLGGQLEQY
>TRBV5-1
ASSLSGGTGNTEAF
>TRBV4-2
ASSQIPRGYNEQF
>TRBV7-9
ASSFPGGTYEQY
>TRBV20-1
SARQGGETRY
>TRBV11-1
ASSPTSPRLAGFNTGELF
>TRBV7-7
ASSSGQTNEQF
>TRBV5-1
ASSLDPGLKISGELF
>TRBV5-1
ASSYAGTGFYEQY
>TRBV15
ATSRHPGLAADTQY
>TRBV5-1
ASSSKISHNEQF
>TRBV4-2
ASSPLRGYEQY
>TRBV10-3
AISEATSGRINEQF
>TRBV20-1
SAEPPFDGYT
>TRBV4-1
ASSQDRLPNTEAF
>TRBV12-3/TRBV12-4
ASTKGRGTDTQY
>TRBV12-3/TRBV12-4
ASSSPPRGELF
>TRBV24-1
ATSDSGGLAGVIEQF
>TRBV7-8
ASSFALGDEQF